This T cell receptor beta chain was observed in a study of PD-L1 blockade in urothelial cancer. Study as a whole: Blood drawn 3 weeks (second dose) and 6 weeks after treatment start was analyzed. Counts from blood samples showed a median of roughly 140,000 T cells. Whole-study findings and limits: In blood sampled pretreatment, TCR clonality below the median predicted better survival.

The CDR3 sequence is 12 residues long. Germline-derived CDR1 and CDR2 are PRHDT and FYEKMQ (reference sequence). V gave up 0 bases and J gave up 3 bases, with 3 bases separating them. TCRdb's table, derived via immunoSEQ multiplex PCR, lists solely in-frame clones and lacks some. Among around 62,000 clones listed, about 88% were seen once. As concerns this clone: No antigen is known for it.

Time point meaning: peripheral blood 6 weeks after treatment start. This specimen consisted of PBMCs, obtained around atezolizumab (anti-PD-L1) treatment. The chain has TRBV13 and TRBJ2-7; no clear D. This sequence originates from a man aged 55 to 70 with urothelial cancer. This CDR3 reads CASSLGRYEQYF. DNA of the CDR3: TGTGCCAGCAGCTTAGGGCGCTACGAGCAGTACTTC.